These T cell receptor beta chains were read from a single sample in a study of early T cells in non-severe SARS-CoV-2 infection. Using its own MiXCR run on the 5' RACE reads, TCRdb lists one record per CDR3 protein. The sample records about 29,000 distinct CDR3 sequences, approximately 5.2% being singletons. Material: whole blood. These receptors came from an adult who was a healthcare worker with PCR-confirmed SARS-CoV-2 infection or an uninfected control (not recorded which). The CDR3 runs from the conserved cysteine through the conserved F or W. The D gene is left open where the match is weak. Clone sizes are given selectively: once, few, many, or a class where the clone is expanded.

size: few; J: TRBJ2-7; D: -; V: TRBV18; DNA: TGTGCCAGCTCACTCGACGACTACGAGCAGTACTTC; CDR3: CASSLDDYEQYF
size: many; J: TRBJ2-7; D: -; V: TRBV13; DNA: TGTGCCAGCAGCTTCGACAGGAACTACGAGCAGTACTTC; CDR3: CASSFDRNYEQYF
size: few; J: TRBJ2-4; D: TRBD1; V: TRBV2; DNA: TGTGCCAGCAACTCTTTGGACAGGGGAAACATTCAGTACTTC; CDR3: CASNSLDRGNIQYF
size: medium-sized; J: TRBJ2-7; D: -; V: TRBV7-9; DNA: TGTGCCAGCAGCTTAGTCCTAGGCTACGAGCAGTACTTC; CDR3: CASSLVLGYEQYF
size: many; J: TRBJ2-1; D: TRBD1; V: TRBV4-2; DNA: TGTGCCAGCAGCCAAGTTGGGTCCGGTAGGACAGGGAACAATGAGCAGTTCTTC; CDR3: CASSQVGSGRTGNNEQFF
size: many; J: TRBJ1-1; D: -; V: TRBV18; DNA: TGTGCCAGCTCACCACCGTTGGGAGGTTCGGTTTTTGAAGCTTTCTTT; CDR3: CASSPPLGGSVFEAFF
size: few; J: TRBJ2-7; D: -; V: TRBV7-9; DNA: TGTGCCAGCAGCTTACCTCAGGGAACCTACGAGCAGTACTTC; CDR3: CASSLPQGTYEQYF
size: many; J: TRBJ2-3; D: -; V: TRBV7-3; DNA: TGTGCCAGCAGCTTAACCGGAGTTGAAGATACGCAGTATTTT; CDR3: CASSLTGVEDTQYF
size: -; J: TRBJ1-1; D: TRBD1; V: TRBV6-5; DNA: TGTGCCAGCAGGACAGGGTTGAACACTGAAGCTTTCTTT; CDR3: CASRTGLNTEAFF
size: few; J: TRBJ2-7; D: -; V: TRBV12-3/TRBV12-4; DNA: TGTGCCAGCAGGGACAGCCACTCCTACGAGCAGTACTTC; CDR3: CASRDSHSYEQYF
size: many; J: TRBJ1-6; D: -; V: TRBV20-1; DNA: TGCAGTGCTAGAGAGGGGTCCTTCGGATCACCCCTCCACTTT; CDR3: CSAREGSFGSPLHF
size: few; J: TRBJ1-2; D: -; V: TRBV2; DNA: TGTGCCAGCTGGGCTATGGGGTATGGCTACACCTTC; CDR3: CASWAMGYGYTF
size: many; J: TRBJ2-4; D: -; V: TRBV20-1; DNA: TGCAGTGCTAGAGACCTAACCGCGCCGGGACACAGGTCGGACATTCAGTACTTC; CDR3: CSARDLTAPGHRSDIQYF
size: many; J: TRBJ1-4; D: TRBD1; V: TRBV30; DNA: TGTGCCTGGAGTGTACTGGAAGACAGGGAGAAACTGTTTTTT; CDR3: CAWSVLEDREKLFF
size: many; J: TRBJ2-3; D: -; V: TRBV7-6; DNA: TGTGCCAGCAGCTTAGCGTTCCTCACAGATACGCAGTATTTT; CDR3: CASSLAFLTDTQYF
size: many; J: TRBJ1-2; D: -; V: TRBV2; DNA: TGTGCCAGCAGTGTATACTATGGCTACACCTTC; CDR3: CASSVYYGYTF
size: many; J: TRBJ2-5; D: TRBD2; V: TRBV20-1; DNA: TGCAGCTTCCATAGCGGGGGAGTTGCGGAGACCCAGTACTTC; CDR3: CSFHSGGVAETQYF
size: -; J: TRBJ1-5; D: -; V: TRBV2; DNA: TGTGCCAGCATGGAACAGAGCAATCAGCCCCAGCATTTT; CDR3: CASMEQSNQPQHF
size: many; J: TRBJ1-5; D: -; V: TRBV4-2; DNA: TGTGCCAGCAGCCAAGATCGTGCCGGGAGCGGGCAGCCCCAGCATTTT; CDR3: CASSQDRAGSGQPQHF
size: many; J: TRBJ2-1; D: TRBD2; V: TRBV10-3; DNA: TGTGCCACCCTAGCGGGGGCAAACAATGAGCAGTTCTTC; CDR3: CATLAGANNEQFF